The 29 T cell receptor beta chains presented below share a single source sample, sequenced in a study of T-cell memory formation after mild COVID-19. TCRdb recomputed calls from the 5' RACE reads with MiXCR, one row per CDR3 protein. Of about 250,000 distinct CDR3 sequences in the sample, 16% were seen once. The sample consisted of PBMCs or a T cell subset sorted from them (not recorded which). The receptors originated from a young man who had mild COVID-19 (a few samples of this study predate the infection). Cell type and time point are not known.

This clonotype was found a few times. The chain uses TRBV7-2 and TRBJ2-3; 9 bases are a match to TRBD2. Trimming took 5 bases from V and 0 from J; bases not matched to a gene: 3. CDR1 and CDR2 (germline): SGHTA, FQGNSA. CDR3 length: 15 residues. The CDR3: CASSTGLASTDTQYF. The CDR3 nucleotides read TGTGCCAGCAGCACGGGACTAGCCAGCACAGATACGCAGTATTTT.

Only a few counts were recorded for this clonotype. The chain couples TRBV10-3 to TRBJ1-6, with D perhaps TRBD1 (5 bases). The CDR3 extends over 16 amino acids. V lost 6 bases and J 7 bases, leaving 19 bases between the germline ends. Germline V gene data show CDR1 as ENHRY and CDR2 as SYGVKD. The CDR3 sequence: CAISPLGAGNNSPLHF. CDR3 bases: TGTGCCATCAGCCCTCTTGGGGCAGGGAACAATTCACCCCTCCACTTT.

This clonotype has ten or more counts. This CDR3 reads CASSSLGPTGEKLFF. Written as DNA, the CDR3 is TGTGCCAGCAGTTCCTTGGGCCCCACAGGGGAAAAACTGTTTTTT. This chain joins TRBV12-3 or TRBV12-4 and TRBJ1-4, with D perhaps TRBD1 (6 bases). The CDR3 has 15 residues. Trimming shortened V by 4 bases and J by 8 bases, and 17 bases separated the two germline ends.

Here the CDR3 reads CASSYSVGVDTQYF. CDR3 nucleotides: TGTGCCAGCAGTTATAGCGTGGGGGTGGATACGCAGTATTTT. The chain uses TRBV6-2 or TRBV6-3 and TRBJ2-3; D is tentatively TRBD1 or TRBD2 (5 bases each). Trimming took 3 bases from V and 6 from J, leaving 13 bases between them. CDR1 is MNHEY and CDR2 is SVGEGT in the germline V gene. The CDR3 has 14 amino acids.

This clonotype occurred a few times. The V call is TRBV20-1, the J call TRBJ2-6, with D possibly being TRBD1 or TRBD2 (6 bases each). The V and J ends lost 7 bases and 4 bases respectively, with 14 bases between them. CDR1 and CDR2 from the germline V gene are DFQATT and SNEGSKA (reference sequence). The CDR3 is 14 amino acids. In DNA, the CDR3 is TGCAGTGTTAGCGGCCAGGGGGGGGCCAACGTCCTGACTTTC. Its protein product is CSVSGQGGANVLTF.

The chain combines TRBV12-3 or TRBV12-4 with TRBJ1-4; tentative D call: TRBD1 (6 bases). The ends were cut back, 6 bases at V and 8 bases at J, with 19 bases in the middle. The CDR3 covers 15 residues. The CDR3 nucleotides read TGTGCCAGCAGCCGGGGCGGGGGGCGCAGGGAAAAACTGTTTTTT. It is translated as CASSRGGGRREKLFF.

The V and J genes are TRBV7-2 and TRBJ1-3; 7 bases align to TRBD1. Trimming removed 5 bases from V and 5 bases from J; junction bases left unmatched: 9. Germline CDR1 is SGHTA and CDR2 is FQGNSA. This CDR3 has 15 amino acids. CDR3 loop: CASSARQGSRNTIYF. The CDR3 DNA follows: TGTGCCAGCAGCGCCAGACAGGGAAGTAGAAACACCATATATTTT.

The chain employs TRBV4-1 and TRBJ2-1, with D possibly TRBD1 on 5 matching bases. The CDR3 spans 16 residues. Per the germline V gene, CDR1 is MGHRA and CDR2 is YSYEKL. Trimming left V 4 bases short and J 0 bases short, with 13 bases between. The CDR3: CASSLYQGFSYNEQFF. CDR3 coding DNA: TGCGCCAGCAGCCTCTACCAGGGATTCTCCTACAATGAGCAGTTCTTC.

A few counts support this clonotype. This chain joins TRBV5-5 and TRBJ2-1; D remains unclear. Germline values: CDR1 SGHKS, CDR2 YYEKEE (reference sequence). The CDR3 has 11 amino acids. The germline V and J ends were trimmed by 0 bases and 10 bases, with 5 bases remaining between them. Here the CDR3 reads CASSLALEQFF. DNA of the CDR3: TGTGCCAGCAGCTTGGCCCTGGAGCAGTTCTTC.

This clonotype was detected only once. This chain connects TRBV12-3 or TRBV12-4 to TRBJ1-5, with D uncertain. V dropped 6 bases and J dropped 5 bases, with 14 bases sitting between them. This CDR3 has 14 amino acids. The CDR3 protein is CASSLQSQDQPQHF. CDR3 nucleotide sequence: TGTGCCAGCAGCTTACAGTCTCAGGATCAGCCCCAGCATTTT.

This chain uses TRBV4-3 with TRBJ2-5; 7 nucleotides line up with TRBD1. This CDR3 spans 14 amino acids. Trimming took 3 bases from V and 3 from J; bases not matched to a gene: 4. CDR1 is LGHNA, CDR2 YSLEER, per germline. CDR3: CASSQGQFEETQYF. The CDR3 nucleotides read TGCGCCAGCAGCCAGGGACAGTTTGAAGAGACCCAGTACTTC.

This clonotype has ten or more counts. The chain recombines TRBV7-2 with TRBJ2-5; unclear D gene. Germline V gene lookup returns CDR1 SGHTA and CDR2 FQGNSA. Trimming took off 3 bases at V and 5 bases at J, with 19 bases between the two ends. The CDR3 spans 16 residues. CDR3 coding DNA: TGTGCCAGCAGCTTCAAATACCGCCCGTCCGGGGAGACCCAGTACTTC. This gives the protein CASSFKYRPSGETQYF.

This clonotype turned up a few times. The chain links TRBV6-5 to TRBJ2-7; D is perhaps TRBD2 (7 bases). CDR3 length: 12 amino acids. Germline V CDR1 and CDR2: MNHEY, SVGAGI. V was clipped by 5 bases and J by 7 bases, with 12 bases between them. The CDR3 nucleotides read TGTGCCAGCAGTCAGGCGGGGGCTGAGCAGTACTTC. Amino acid sequence: CASSQAGAEQYF.

The V gene is TRBV15, the J gene TRBJ1-5; no reliable D call. Trimming stripped 8 bases from V and 7 bases from J, with 12 bases between. The CDR3 covers 12 residues. Germline CDR1 is LNHNV and CDR2 is YYDKDF (reference sequence). The CDR3 protein is CATALGRQPQHF. The CDR3 bases are TGTGCCACCGCTCTTGGGAGGCAGCCCCAGCATTTT.

This clonotype has more than one count but fewer than ten. J is TRBJ2-1 and V is TRBV2, with D perhaps matching TRBD2 (6 bases). This CDR3 spans 12 amino acids. Trimming took off 6 bases at V and 6 bases at J, with 9 bases between the two ends. Looked up from germline, CDR1 is SNHLY and CDR2 is FYNNEI. The CDR3 nucleotides are TGTGCCAGCAGGCCCGGGGGCAATGAGCAGTTCTTC. This codes for CASRPGGNEQFF.

In this sample, this clonotype turned up a few times. The rearrangement uses TRBV3-1 and TRBJ1-3, with 8 bases identical to TRBD1. V was pared by 6 bases and J by 5 bases, with 6 bases of the junction left unmatched. CDR3 size: 14 residues. Germline CDR1 reads LGHDT; CDR2 reads YNNKEL (reference sequence). CDR3 sequence (DNA): TGTGCCAGCAGGCCCAGGGGGCTTAGAAACACCATATATTTT. Amino acids: CASRPRGLRNTIYF.

This clonotype was seen ten or more times. The J gene is TRBJ1-4, the V gene TRBV4-1, with D unresolved. CDR1 and CDR2 from the germline V gene are MGHRA and YSYEKL. Trimming took 1 base from V and 4 from J, leaving 10 bases between them. The CDR3 is 15 residues long. The CDR3 nucleotides read TGCGCCAGCAGCCAAGGGTCCGGGGATAATGAAAAACTGTTTTTT. It codes for CASSQGSGDNEKLFF.

This rearrangement joins TRBV20-1 to TRBJ2-1, with 11 nucleotides matching TRBD2. The CDR3 is 16 residues long. J gave up 8 bases and V 2 bases, and 11 bases lay outside the gene matches. Germline V lookup: CDR1 DFQATT, CDR2 SNEGSKA (reference sequence). CDR3 coding DNA: TGCAGTGCTAGACCACTAGCGGGGGCCCCTACGGATGAGCAGTTCTTC. It codes for CSARPLAGAPTDEQFF.

There are a few counts of this clonotype. V and J are TRBV7-2 and TRBJ1-6; D not resolved. Deletions cut 5 bases from V and 14 bases from J, with 22 bases between. Germline V CDR1 and CDR2: SGHTA, FQGNSA. CDR3 length: 15 residues. CDR3 region: CASSLSDGPGKTLHF. In nucleotides, the CDR3 is TGTGCCAGCAGCCTCTCCGACGGTCCGGGGAAGACCCTCCACTTT. Using reference TRBV7-2 and TRBJ1-6 for the parts outside the CDR3, the full variable domain is GAGVSQSPSNKVTEKGKDVELRCDPISGHTALYWYRQSLGQGLEFLIYFQGNSAPDKSGLPSDRFSAERTGGSVSTLTIQRTQQEDSAVYLCASSLSDGPGKTLHFGNGTRLTVT.

In this sample, this clonotype turned up a few times. This chain joins TRBV20-1 and TRBJ1-6; no firm D call. V was clipped by 2 bases and J by 4 bases, with 9 bases between them. CDR1 and CDR2 (germline): DFQATT, SNEGSKA (reference sequence). The length of the CDR3 is 14 residues. The CDR3 region has the DNA TGCAGTGCTAGACATGGAGGGTATAATTCACCCCTCCACTTT. As protein: CSARHGGYNSPLHF.

This chain uses TRBV7-3 with TRBJ2-1, with a tentative D call TRBD2 (5 bases). CDR1 is SGHTA and CDR2 is FQGTGA in the germline V gene. The V end lost 0 bases, the J end lost 8 bases, and 11 bases lay between the germline ends. This CDR3 spans 14 amino acids. CDR3 sequence reads: CASSLTRWGDEQFF. In DNA, the CDR3 is TGTGCCAGCAGCTTAACCCGTTGGGGAGATGAGCAGTTCTTC.

The chain carries TRBV28 and TRBJ1-2; 9 bases fit TRBD1. Looked up from germline, CDR1 is MDHEN and CDR2 is SYDVKM. The CDR3 contains 15 residues. V lost 4 bases and J lost 3; bases outside the gene matches: 6. CDR3 nucleotide sequence: TGTGCCAGCAGTTCGCCGACAGGGGGACACTATGGCTACACCTTC. Translating it yields CASSSPTGGHYGYTF.

This clonotype was counted only a few times. The genes are TRBV7-9 and TRBJ1-6; tentatively, D is TRBD1 (5 bases). Trimming pared 1 base from V and 10 bases from J, leaving 14 bases between. Germline assignment: CDR1 SEHNR and CDR2 FQNEAQ (reference sequence). The CDR3 runs 15 residues. In nucleotides, the CDR3 is TGTGCCAGCAGCTTAGATGCAGGGCAGGGATCACCCCTCCACTTT. Its protein is CASSLDAGQGSPLHF.

This clonotype was counted between two and nine times. V is TRBV12-3 or TRBV12-4 and J is TRBJ1-6, with D maybe TRBD1 (6 bases). The V end lost 10 bases, the J end lost 4 bases, and 11 bases lay between the germline ends. The CDR3 has 13 amino acids. The CDR3 protein is CATKGEYNSPLHF. The CDR3 DNA reads TGTGCCACCAAGGGGGAGTATAATTCACCCCTCCACTTT.

The chain has TRBV2 and TRBJ1-2; the D is unclear. The CDR3 has 14 amino acids. Trimming shortened V by 6 bases and J by 4 bases, and 15 bases separated the two germline ends. CDR1 is SNHLY, CDR2 FYNNEI, per germline. In DNA, the CDR3 is TGTGCCAGCAGCGGAAGTCTCGGATCCTATGGCTACACCTTC. Translated, it gives CASSGSLGSYGYTF.

This clonotype was seen a handful of times. V usage is TRBV4-1 and J usage is TRBJ2-3, with 13 bases matching TRBD2. The V and J ends lost 3 bases and 0 bases, in that order; junction bases with no gene match: 6. Germline V gene data show CDR1 as MGHRA and CDR2 as YSYEKL. CDR3 length: 18 residues. The CDR3 sequence is CASSQTSGGMSSTDTQYF. The CDR3 nucleotides read TGCGCCAGCAGCCAGACTAGCGGGGGGATGTCTAGCACAGATACGCAGTATTTT.

This clonotype was observed a handful of times. The chain is built from TRBV5-1 and TRBJ2-2, with 14 bases identical to TRBD2. The CDR3 has 16 amino acids. CDR1 and CDR2 from the germline V gene are SGHRS and YFSETQ. The trim removed 4 bases at V and 6 bases at J, leaving 5 bases unmatched. Here the CDR3 DNA reads TGCGCCAGCAGCCTGCCGGGACTAGCGGGGGCCGGGGAGCTGTTTTTT. This codes for CASSLPGLAGAGELFF. The full variable domain, rest sourced from reference TRBV5-1 and TRBJ2-2, is KAGVTQTPRYLIKTRGQQVTLSCSPISGHRSVSWYQQTPGQGLQFLFEYFSETQRNKGNFPGRFSGRQFSNSRSEMNVSTLELGDSALYLCASSLPGLAGAGELFFGEGSRLTVL.

The CDR3 loop is CASSSTQGLVGTDTQYF. CDR3 nucleotide sequence: TGTGCCAGCAGCTCCACCCAGGGACTAGTCGGCACAGATACGCAGTATTTT. This chain connects TRBV7-2 to TRBJ2-3; 8 bases match TRBD2. The CDR3 has 17 residues. CDR1 and CDR2 (germline): SGHTA, FQGNSA. V dropped 4 bases and J dropped 1; count of bases not matched to a gene: 10.

The rearrangement uses TRBV5-1 and TRBJ2-7, with 10 bases fitting TRBD1. Germline-derived CDR1 and CDR2 are SGHRS and YFSETQ. V lost 2 bases, J lost 6 bases, and 5 bases stayed unmatched. CDR3 length: 14 residues. The CDR3 here is CASSFQTGGTEQYF. The DNA of the CDR3 is TGCGCCAGCAGCTTCCAGACAGGGGGCACCGAGCAGTACTTC.